This T cell receptor (beta chain) is drawn from a study of OX40 agonist ivuxolimab in advanced cancers. At the level of the study: Patients received ivuxolimab, an agonistic anti-OX40 (CD134) antibody. Three patients got partial responses; one had hepatocellular carcinoma and two had cutaneous melanoma.

Overall study results and limits: Expanded clones tended on average to be more numerous among CD8+ T cells than CD4+.

The data were produced by immunoSEQ multiplex PCR, yet TCRdb's version contains in-frame clones alone and is incomplete. The sample lists tens of thousands of clones; around 90% were seen once. The CDR3 runs to 11 residues. V was trimmed by 4 bases and J by 11 bases, leaving 14 bases between them. In germline, CDR1 is DFQATT, CDR2 SNEGSKA (reference sequence). Systemic immunosuppression or autoimmune disease history was grounds to exclude patients. A note on this clone: The target antigen is unknown.

The clonotype was recovered from an adult with an advanced solid tumor such as melanoma, head and neck, liver or kidney cancer. The chain carries TRBV20-1 and TRBJ1-1, with D unclear. Sequenced material: CD4+ or CD8+ T cells sorted from blood, taken in a trial of the OX40 agonist ivuxolimab. CDR3 region: CSATSKGGAFF. The DNA of the CDR3 is TGCAGTGCTACGTCTAAGGGTGGGGCTTTCTTT.